This T cell receptor (beta chain) is from a study of T cells expressing NK-cell markers. TCRdb re-called the 5' RACE reads and gives one entry per CDR3 protein, without DNA. The ten top clones account for approximately 3.6%, within a sample of some 600,000 distinct CDR3 sequences. CDR1 and CDR2 from the germline V gene are SGHDT and YYEEEE. The CDR3 has 14 residues. The sample was blood T cells: a sorted CD56 or NKG2C T cell subset, CD4+ or CD8+ T cells, or bulk PBMC T cells (not recorded which). The V gene is TRBV5-6, the J gene TRBJ1-2; the TRBD1 assignment by TCRdb is unverifiable without DNA. This clonotype was obtained from a man aged 18 to 29 in good health. The CDR3 region is CASSALRGMGGYTF.